The clone carrying this TCR beta chain was recorded many times. The record originates from a study of human T cells and chemical hapten exposure. The CDR3 covers 13 residues. Trimming shortened V by 2 bases and J by 8 bases, and 10 bases separated the two germline ends. CDR1 is SGHRS, CDR2 YFSETQ, per germline. Time point: patch test 2, 6 weeks after DPC sensitization. The treatment is: therapeutic diphenylcyclopropenone sensitization with weekly scalp DPC. TCRdb redid the calling of the RACE reads with MiXCR, one entry per CDR3 protein. Of tens of thousands of distinct CDR3 sequences listed, 10% were seen once; the top ten hold roughly 2.4%.

This receptor was identified in a woman younger than 45 with alopecia areata. Some clones in this sample may be carry-over from other donors' samples. The material was whole blood, obtained in connection with sensitization to the hapten diphenylcyclopropenone (DPC). The chain carries TRBV5-1 and TRBJ2-2; D is unresolved. For the CDR3, the DNA is TGCGCCAGCAGCTTTGGGGATTCGGGGGAGCTGTTTTTT. Residues: CASSFGDSGELFF.